This passage covers 13 T cell receptor beta chains from one sample sequenced in a study of T cells after yellow fever vaccination. TCRdb reprocessed the 5' RACE reads via MiXCR and lists one record per CDR3 protein. The sample lists 500,000 to 650,000 distinct CDR3 sequences; over 9% were seen once. Sequenced material: PBMCs, taken on the day of the yellow fever booster vaccination. The receptors here all came from a man aged 25-45 years who received the YFV17D yellow fever vaccine.

This clonotype has a count of ten or more. The V and J genes are TRBV11-2 and TRBJ2-7, with no clear D. The CDR3 extends over 12 amino acids. V was clipped by 5 bases and J by 5 bases, with 10 bases between them. The germline CDR1 and CDR2 sequences are SGHAT and FQNNGV. The CDR3 sequence is CASSAGLDEQYF. CDR3 nucleotides: TGTGCCAGCAGCGCCGGTCTGGACGAGCAGTACTTC.

V and J are TRBV6-4 and TRBJ2-4, with D tentatively TRBD1 (6 bases). This CDR3 is 14 amino acids long. Trimming shortened V by 8 bases and J by 4 bases, and 15 bases separated the two germline ends. The germline CDR1 and CDR2 sequences are MRHNA and SNTAGT. The CDR3 spells CASPRTDSKNIQYF. DNA of the CDR3: TGTGCCAGCCCCCGGACGGACAGTAAAAACATTCAGTACTTC.

Note on this clonotype: Sequence at one end of the junction differs from germline and may be a read error. This chain links TRBV6-5 with TRBJ2-7; a weak D match, TRBD2 (5 bases). The CDR3 runs to 13 residues. The V gene's germline CDR1 is MNHEY and CDR2 SVGAGI. CDR3 loop: CASSDSGTYEQYF. CDR3 in DNA: TGTGCCAGCAGTGACTCGGGGACCTACGAGCAGTACTTC.

The chain has TRBV12-3 or TRBV12-4 and TRBJ2-2, with 7 bases identical to TRBD1. The V and J ends lost 6 bases and 5 bases, in that order; junction bases with no gene match: 6. CDR3 length: 14 amino acids. The CDR3 region has the DNA TGTGCCAGCAGACGACAGGGCGGGACCGGGGAGCTGTTTTTT. Translation: CASRRQGGTGELFF.

This clonotype was seen more than once but under ten times. V usage is TRBV4-3 and J usage is TRBJ1-1; D remains ambiguous. This CDR3 has 15 amino acids. Trimming pared 0 bases from V and 3 bases from J, leaving 11 bases between. Per the germline V gene, CDR1 is LGHNA and CDR2 is YSLEER. The CDR3: CASSQDAGLDTEAFF. The CDR3 coding sequence is TGCGCCAGCAGCCAAGATGCCGGTTTGGACACTGAAGCTTTCTTT.

Only a few counts were recorded for this clonotype. The rearrangement links TRBV6-4 to TRBJ2-5, with TRBD2 matching 12 bases. V was clipped by 5 bases and J by 4 bases; unmatched bases: 17. The CDR3 is made up of 19 amino acids. Germline CDR1 is MRHNA and CDR2 is SNTAGT. CDR3 sequence: CASSPGGTSGSGWRETQYF. The CDR3, as DNA: TGTGCCAGCAGTCCAGGGGGGACTAGCGGGTCTGGCTGGAGAGAGACCCAGTACTTC.

The chain is built from TRBV5-4 and TRBJ2-7, with D hard to call. The CDR3 extends over 12 amino acids. Looked up from germline, CDR1 is SGHNT and CDR2 is YYREEE (reference sequence). Trimming stripped 9 bases from V and 3 bases from J, with 13 bases between. The CDR3 nucleotides read TGTGCCACCTGGACGGATAACTACGAGCAGTACTTC. Protein product: CATWTDNYEQYF.

The genes are TRBV20-1 and TRBJ2-1, with 7 bases identical to TRBD2. Losses at the gene ends were 3 bases for V and 2 bases for J; bases not matched to a gene: 7. The CDR3 is 15 amino acids. Germline CDR1 and CDR2: DFQATT and SNEGSKA (reference sequence). CDR3: CSARRDYVPYNEQFF. For the CDR3, the DNA is TGCAGTGCTAGGAGGGACTATGTACCCTACAATGAGCAGTTCTTC.

This clonotype appeared a few times. This sequence joins TRBV6-1 and TRBJ2-3; D is ambiguous. Germline V gene data show CDR1 as MNHNS and CDR2 as SASEGT. This CDR3 region has 14 residues. Deletions cut 6 bases from V and 8 bases from J, with 18 bases between. CDR3 in amino acids: CASRPPLTHSTQYF. CDR3 coding DNA: TGTGCCAGCAGACCACCCCTGACGCATTCTACGCAGTATTTT.

This clonotype has only a few counts. This chain links TRBV2 with TRBJ2-7, with D hard to call. CDR1 and CDR2 (germline): SNHLY, FYNNEI. V was cut by 4 bases and J by 3 bases, with 7 bases left in between. The CDR3 is 12 amino acids. CDR3 DNA: TGTGCCAGCAGTGTATACCGCTACGAGCAGTACTTC. Its translation is CASSVYRYEQYF.

The CDR3 DNA reads TGTGCCAGCTCAAGGGAGGAAGTTGATGAGCAGTTCTTC. Translation: CASSREEVDEQFF. The chain combines TRBV18 with TRBJ2-1; D might be TRBD2 (6 bases). Germline assignment: CDR1 KGHSH and CDR2 LQKENI. This CDR3 region has 13 residues. Deletions cut 5 bases from V and 8 bases from J, with 13 bases between.

This clonotype occurred a few times. This sequence joins TRBV29-1 and TRBJ2-1; 13 bases are shared with TRBD2. Germline values: CDR1 SQVTM, CDR2 ANQGSEA. There are 15 residues in the CDR3. The junction had 2 bases not matched to a gene; V was cut back by 1 base and J by 5 bases. This chain's CDR3 is CSVEGGLAGNNEQFF. In DNA, the CDR3 is TGCAGCGTTGAAGGGGGACTAGCGGGAAACAATGAGCAGTTCTTC.

V gene TRBV29-1 combines with J gene TRBJ2-3, with D unclear. Germline assignment: CDR1 SQVTM and CDR2 ANQGSEA. The CDR3 totals 11 residues. The ends were cut back, 6 bases at V and 4 bases at J, with 8 bases in the middle. The CDR3 protein is CSVRNPDTQYF. As DNA, the CDR3 is TGCAGCGTCAGGAATCCAGATACGCAGTATTTT.